The clone carrying this T cell receptor delta chain is large in the sample. The CDR3 spans 16 residues. In germline, CDR1 is GEAIGNYY, CDR2 EKD. The ends lost 3 bases at V and 2 bases at J; junction bases unmatched: 8. The data stem from a study of gamma-delta T cells after stem cell transplantation. TCRdb reprocessed the RT-PCR reads through CATT. The data show approximately 1,300 delta-chain clones, with 3% to 4% seen just once and 10% to 15% held by the top ten. The chain carries TRDV2 and TRDJ1; 10 bases agree with TRDD3. The TCR sequence derives from a human donor. It is not recorded whose cells these are; they may come from a transplant donor. Material for sequencing was gamma-delta T cells. In DNA form, the CDR3 reads TGTGCCTGTGACGCAATCTGGGGGATATCGACCGATAAACTCATCTTT. This sequence encodes CACDAIWGISTDKLIF.